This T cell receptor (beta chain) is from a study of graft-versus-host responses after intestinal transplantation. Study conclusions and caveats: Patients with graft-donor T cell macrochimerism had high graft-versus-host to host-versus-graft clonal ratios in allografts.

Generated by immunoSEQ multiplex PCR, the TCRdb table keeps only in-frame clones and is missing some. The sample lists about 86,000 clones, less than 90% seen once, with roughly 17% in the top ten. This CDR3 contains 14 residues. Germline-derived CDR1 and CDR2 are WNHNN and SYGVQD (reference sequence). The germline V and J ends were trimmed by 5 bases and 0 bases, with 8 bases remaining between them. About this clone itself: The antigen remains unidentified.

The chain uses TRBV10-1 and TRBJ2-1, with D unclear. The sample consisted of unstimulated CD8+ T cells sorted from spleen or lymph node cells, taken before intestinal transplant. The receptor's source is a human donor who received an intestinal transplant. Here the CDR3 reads CASSHGSSYNEQFF. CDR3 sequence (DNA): TGCGCCAGCAGTCATGGCAGCTCCTACAATGAGCAGTTCTTC.